Detailed here is one TCR beta chain. As yet, its antigen is unknown. This sample is drawn from a study of PD-1 blockade in classical Hodgkin lymphoma. General study results and limits: Newly diagnosed patients were reported to exhibit reduced baseline TCR diversity relative to healthy donors. Underlying causes for the observed repertoire differences were not defined, possibly disease activity or prior therapy.

After autologous stem cell transplantation all patients relapsed, and prior brentuximab vedotin exposure differed between cohorts. The ends were cut back, 2 bases at V and 8 bases at J, with 15 bases in the middle. The CDR3 length is 14 residues. Germline loops: CDR1 MNHEY, CDR2 SVGAGI. Only in-frame clones appear in the TCRdb table, and some are missing; sequencing was by immunoSEQ multiplex PCR. Of some 65,000 clones detected, over 55% appear once; the ten largest clones hold approximately 8.4%. The chain combines TRBV6-5 with TRBJ1-1; D is uncertain. Specimen: peripheral blood mononuclear cells (PBMCs), collected before the second cycle of nivolumab. The receptor was derived from a human donor with classical Hodgkin lymphoma. CDR3 nucleotides: TGTGCCAGCAGTTACGATGCTTCCGCGGACGAAGCTTTCTTT. It encodes CASSYDASADEAFF.